Here is one T cell receptor beta chain with its context. What it binds is unknown. Clones were read by immunoSEQ multiplex PCR, and TCRdb kept only the in-frame ones, dropping some. This table holds nearly 15,000 clones, around 80% found once. These data originate in a study of Tregs in tolerant kidney transplant recipients. Notes on the study in general: This study did not directly address biological reproducibility.

This CDR3 spans 14 amino acids. The V end was cut by 8 bases, the J end by 1 base, with 12 bases between. Germline CDR1 is ENHRY and CDR2 is SYGVKD. The chain joins TRBV10-3 to TRBJ1-5; D call uncertain. This TCR was sampled from a human donor who received a combined kidney and bone marrow transplant. Specimen: Tregs from blood, collected before the transplant. CDR3 sequence reads: CAISEGGSNQPQHF. Written as DNA, the CDR3 is TGTGCCATCTCCGAAGGAGGGAGCAATCAGCCCCAGCATTTT.